Listed here are 6 T cell receptor beta chains from one sample, sequenced in a study of post-analysis software for immune sequencing data (dated by TCRdb to 2013 to 2016). These TCRs' antigens remain unknown. Receptors were amplified or captured by PCR. Sequencing relied on an Illumina HiSeq 2500. To reduce PCR and sequencing biases, unique molecular identifiers were built into the TCR beta cDNA libraries. TCRdb reprocessed the public reads (quality trimming at Q25 with fastp, clone calling with MiXCR) and kept in-frame beta chains. When rows share a CDR3 protein, they turn into one entry using the most common DNA and genes. The sample table holds some 890,000 distinct CDR3 sequences, of which about 57% were seen once. The ten top clones hold over 4% of the sample. Beyond this particular receptor, the publication reports: Significantly higher frequencies in patients than in controls were found for roughly 5 TRBV segments, including TRBV5-6, TRBV5-1 and TRBV20-1.

Specimen: blood. These receptors came from a girl aged 10-17 years with multiple sclerosis.

The CDR3 DNA sequence: TGTGCCAGCAGTTTCGGGGGCGCGAGCAGCGGGGGCTACAATGAGCAGTTCTTC. This encodes CASSFGGASSGGYNEQFF. The rearrangement links TRBV12-3 or TRBV12-4 to TRBJ2-1; TRBD2 aligns across 8 bases. J lost 3 bases, V lost 3 bases, and 13 bases had no gene match. The CDR3 runs 18 residues.

Only a few counts were recorded for this clonotype. This chain links TRBV10-3 with TRBJ1-2; 7 nucleotides agree with TRBD1. V shed 5 bases and J 8 bases; nucleotides not matched to a gene: 5. Per the germline V gene, CDR1 is ENHRY and CDR2 is SYGVKD. The CDR3 totals 12 residues. The CDR3 nucleotides are TGTGCCATCAGTACAGGGGCCCAGGGCTACACCTTC. This translates into CAISTGAQGYTF.

V and J are TRBV28 and TRBJ1-2; 11 bases align to TRBD1. The V gene's germline CDR1 is MDHEN and CDR2 SYDVKM. Unmatched junction bases numbered 9, after V lost 5 bases and J lost 4 bases. This CDR3 region has 16 residues. The CDR3, as DNA: TGTGCCAGCAGTCCCCCCGGACAGGGGGCGGGCTATGGCTACACCTTC. Protein: CASSPPGQGAGYGYTF.

This clonotype appeared a few times. CDR3 sequence (DNA): TGTGCCACCAGCAGTCAGACCCGGGACATCTCCTACGAGCAGTACTTC. Amino acid sequence: CATSSQTRDISYEQYF. The genes are TRBV15 and TRBJ2-7; D is perhaps TRBD1 (6 bases). This CDR3 has 16 amino acids. V shed 3 bases and J shed 0 bases, with 15 bases lying between them. Germline CDR1 and CDR2: LNHNV and YYDKDF (reference sequence).

The genes are TRBV6-1 and TRBJ2-3; a weak D match, TRBD1 (5 bases). The CDR3 sequence is 13 residues long. The germline gives CDR1 MNHNS, CDR2 SASEGT. Trimming removed 3 bases at V and 6 bases at J, with 10 bases between. CDR3 coding DNA: TGTGCCAGCAGTGAGCTATCAGGGGATACGCAGTATTTT. This codes for CASSELSGDTQYF.

This clonotype was observed a few times. The V and J genes are TRBV7-9 and TRBJ1-2; maybe TRBD1 (5 bases). With 5 bases removed from V and 10 bases from J, the gap between germline ends came to 23 bases. The CDR3 is 15 amino acids. Germline assignment: CDR1 SEHNR and CDR2 FQNEAQ (reference sequence). CDR3 nucleotides: TGTGCCAGCAGCCGCGGGACGGGACTTTATGATGACTACACCTTC. It encodes CASSRGTGLYDDYTF.